This T cell receptor beta chain originates from a study of T cell repertoires in cytomegalovirus infection (dated by TCRdb to the late 2010s). About the investigation overall: Alongside well-studied HLA-B-restricted epitopes, the peptide stimulations were aimed at recently identified HLA-C-restricted CMV epitopes, whose presentation resists viral immunomodulation. Donor HLA type was relevant to the analysis, as public TCR beta signatures indicated carriage of CMV infection together with the matching HLA type.

The treatment or condition label on this specimen signifies: in vitro stimulation with specific CMV peptide epitopes to enrich CMV-specific T cells. Details on this clonotype: Its antigen remains undetermined. Per-nucleotide qualities are absent, and no much larger clonotype sits a single base away.

On the study overall, not on this receptor specifically: Cumulative frequency of public TCR beta family members discriminated carriers of CMV infection plus the relevant HLA type in this cohort and an independent approximately 360-donor cohort. The ex vivo response was dominated by HLA-C-restricted CMV-specific TCR beta clonotypes, and the single most frequent clonotype in two of eight donors was supplied by these HLA-C-restricted clonotypes.

In the germline V gene (reference sequence), CDR1 corresponds to MNHEY and CDR2 to SMNVEV. Its CDR3 holds 16 amino acids, cysteine through phenylalanine. Only CDR3 DNA remains: 48 bases, in frame from the first base. V and J lose 4 bases and 0 bases, and a span of 10 bases separates them. The sequencer listed for this sample is Illumina HiSeq 1500. Clones were called with MiXCR by TCRdb after fastp trimmed the public reads at Q25, and only in-frame beta chains were retained. For every CDR3 protein sequence, its rows merge into one entry that carries the most common genes and DNA. Within this sample are roughly 49,000 distinct CDR3 sequences, with about 21% of them counted one time only. Jointly, the top ten make up roughly 90% of the sample.

This clonotype originated in a human donor in good health (CMV status not recorded). Some clones in this sample may be carry-over from other donors' samples. Sequenced material: CD8+ T cells from cultured PBMCs, taken from culture after CMV antigen stimulation. Recombination connected TRBV27 to TRBJ1-6; the D gene assignment is ambiguous. In nucleotides, the sequence is TGTGCCAGCAGTTCCCCCCGGAGCTCCTATAATTCACCCCTCCACTTT. The translation is CASSSPRSSYNSPLHF.